This entry features one TCR beta chain sequence. This clonotype was observed many times. Its antigen remains unidentified. Per-nucleotide qualities are absent, and no much larger clonotype sits a single base away. This specimen comes from a study of breast tumors, draining lymph nodes, adjacent tissues (TCRdb year 2016). Study-wide context: The study compared TCR beta repertoires across tumor, adjacent nontumor tissue and axillary lymph nodes from breast cancer patients. In human breast cancer, the study set out to evaluate how tumor, surrounding tissue and draining lymph node repertoires relate to one another and whether T cells may move between these sites. The full study reports these points: Tumors showed preferential V and J gene usage, and their T-cell repertoire diversity fell below that of lymph nodes yet above that of nontumor tissue. Tumor and nontumor tissue repertoires were found to be significantly more similar in luminal-like than in basal-like breast cancer. Rather than being directly demonstrated, the conclusion that tumor T cells originate in lymph nodes was presented as consistent with a hypothesis. A scenario in which most tumor T cells derive from the lymph node and then expand within tumor tissue was judged to be consistent with the data.

The axillary draining lymph nodes of breast cancer patients were the source of the lymph node samples. Based on the germline V gene (reference sequence), the CDR1 and CDR2 sequences are LNHNV and YYDKDF. There are 17 amino acids in the CDR3, from cysteine to phenylalanine inclusive. The entry retains the CDR3 DNA only, 51 bases that are in frame from base 1. Unmatched junction bases come to 9, with V trimmed by 3 bases and J by 5 bases. TCRdb lists the instrument as Illumina HiSeq 2000. TCR beta chain libraries were generated through multiplex PCR amplification. The amplified TCR beta chain products were analyzed by high-throughput sequencing. In-frame beta chains were kept once TCRdb had trimmed the public reads at Q25 with fastp and called clones with MiXCR. A single entry per CDR3 protein holds the most common genes and DNA from its merged rows. Here the sample has hundreds of thousands of distinct CDR3 sequences; roughly 32% occur a single time. The ten largest clones add up to more than 1.3% of the sample.

This chain is built from TRBV15 and TRBJ2-5, with 13 middle bases fitting TRBD2. The sequence was obtained from a female donor with breast cancer. Some clones in this sample may be carry-over from other donors' samples. Sequencing was performed on axillary lymph node tissue. The CDR3 has the sequence CATSRRGTSGRGETQYF. The sequenced DNA is TGTGCCACCAGCAGGCGGGGAACTAGCGGGAGGGGGGAGACCCAGTACTTC.